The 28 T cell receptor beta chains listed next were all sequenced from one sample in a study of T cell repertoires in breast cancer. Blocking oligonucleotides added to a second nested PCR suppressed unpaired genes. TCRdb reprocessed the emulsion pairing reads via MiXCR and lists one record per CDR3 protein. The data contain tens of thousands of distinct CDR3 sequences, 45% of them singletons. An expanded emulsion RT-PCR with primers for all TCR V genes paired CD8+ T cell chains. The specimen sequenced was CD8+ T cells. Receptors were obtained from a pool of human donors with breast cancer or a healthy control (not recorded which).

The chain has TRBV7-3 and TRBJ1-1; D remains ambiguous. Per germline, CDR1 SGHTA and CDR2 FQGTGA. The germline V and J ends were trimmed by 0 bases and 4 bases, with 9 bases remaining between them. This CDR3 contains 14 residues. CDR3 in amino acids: CASSLTGQITEAFF. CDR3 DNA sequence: TGTGCCAGCAGCTTAACAGGGCAGATCACTGAAGCTTTCTTT.

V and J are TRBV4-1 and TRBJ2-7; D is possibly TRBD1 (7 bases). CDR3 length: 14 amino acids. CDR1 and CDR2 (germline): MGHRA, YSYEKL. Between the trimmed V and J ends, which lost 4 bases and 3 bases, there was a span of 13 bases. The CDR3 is CASSRGQGGYEQYF. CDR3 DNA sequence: TGCGCCAGCAGCCGTGGGCAGGGGGGCTACGAGCAGTACTTC.

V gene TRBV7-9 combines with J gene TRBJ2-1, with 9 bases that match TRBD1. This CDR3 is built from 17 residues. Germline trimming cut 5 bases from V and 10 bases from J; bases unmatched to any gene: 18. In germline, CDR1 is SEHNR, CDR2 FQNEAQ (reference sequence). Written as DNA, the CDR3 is TGTGCCAGCAGCCGACAACAGGGGGCTCTCGGAAATGAAGAGCAGTTCTTC. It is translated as CASSRQQGALGNEEQFF.

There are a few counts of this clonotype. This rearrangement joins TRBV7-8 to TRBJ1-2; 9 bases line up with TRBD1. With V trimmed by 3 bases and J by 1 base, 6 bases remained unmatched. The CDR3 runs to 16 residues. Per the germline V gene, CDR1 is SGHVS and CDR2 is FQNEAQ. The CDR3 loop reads CASSFSDRGLNYGYTF. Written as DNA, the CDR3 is TGTGCCAGCAGCTTCTCGGACAGGGGCCTTAACTATGGCTACACCTTC.

CDR3 nucleotides: TGTGCCAGCAGACTACTAGCGGGAGGAGTCACAGATACGCAGTATTTT. Its protein product is CASRLLAGGVTDTQYF. This chain connects TRBV12-3 or TRBV12-4 to TRBJ2-3; TRBD2 agrees at 12 bases. This CDR3 has 16 residues. Germline trimming cut 6 bases from V and 2 bases from J; bases unmatched to any gene: 6.

This chain's CDR3 is CASKPSGVGNTAQFF. The CDR3 DNA reads TGTGCCAGCAAACCTAGCGGGGTAGGCAACACGGCGCAGTTCTTC. This rearrangement joins TRBV27 to TRBJ2-1; 9 bases agree with TRBD2. The germline gives CDR1 MNHEY, CDR2 SMNVEV (reference sequence). The CDR3 runs 15 residues. V was pared by 7 bases and J by 12 bases, with 16 bases of the junction left unmatched.

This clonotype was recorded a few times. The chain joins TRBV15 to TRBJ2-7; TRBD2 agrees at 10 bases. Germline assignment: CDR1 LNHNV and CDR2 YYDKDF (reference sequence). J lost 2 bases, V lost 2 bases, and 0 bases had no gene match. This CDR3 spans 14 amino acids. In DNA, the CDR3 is TGTGCCACCAGCAGAACTAGCGGGACCTACGAGCAGTACTTC. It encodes CATSRTSGTYEQYF.

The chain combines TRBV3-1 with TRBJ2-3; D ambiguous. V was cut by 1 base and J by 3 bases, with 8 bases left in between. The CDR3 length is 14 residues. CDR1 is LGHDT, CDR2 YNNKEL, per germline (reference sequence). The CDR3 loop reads CASSQGGRTDTQYF. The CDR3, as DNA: TGTGCCAGCAGCCAAGGGGGTAGAACAGATACGCAGTATTTT.

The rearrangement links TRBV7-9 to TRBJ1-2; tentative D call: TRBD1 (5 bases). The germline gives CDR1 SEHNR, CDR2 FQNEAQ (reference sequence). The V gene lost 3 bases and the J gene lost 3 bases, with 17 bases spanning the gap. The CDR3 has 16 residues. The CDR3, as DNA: TGTGCCAGCAGCTTTTTGTATTCCGGGGACGACTATGGCTACACCTTC. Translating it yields CASSFLYSGDDYGYTF.

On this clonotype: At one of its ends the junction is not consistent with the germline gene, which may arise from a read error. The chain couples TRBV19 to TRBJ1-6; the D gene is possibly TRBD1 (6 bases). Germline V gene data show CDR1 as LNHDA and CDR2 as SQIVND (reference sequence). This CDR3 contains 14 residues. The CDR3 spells CASGIQGRNSPLHF. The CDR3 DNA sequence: TGTGCCAGTGGTATACAGGGACGCAATTCACCCCTCCACTTT. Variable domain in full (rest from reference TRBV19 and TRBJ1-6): DGGITQSPKYLFRKEGQNVTLSCEQNLNHDAMYWYRQDPGQGLRLIYYSQIVNDFQKGDIAEGYSVSREKKESFPLTVTSAQKNPTAFYLCASGIQGRNSPLHFGNGTRLTVT.

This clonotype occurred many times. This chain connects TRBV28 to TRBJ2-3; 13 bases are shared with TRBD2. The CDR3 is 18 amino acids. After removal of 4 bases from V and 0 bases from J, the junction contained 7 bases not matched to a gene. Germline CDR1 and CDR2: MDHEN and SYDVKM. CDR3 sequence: CASSSLAGGPSSTDTQYF. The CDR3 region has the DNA TGTGCCAGCAGTTCACTAGCGGGAGGGCCGTCGAGCACAGATACGCAGTATTTT.

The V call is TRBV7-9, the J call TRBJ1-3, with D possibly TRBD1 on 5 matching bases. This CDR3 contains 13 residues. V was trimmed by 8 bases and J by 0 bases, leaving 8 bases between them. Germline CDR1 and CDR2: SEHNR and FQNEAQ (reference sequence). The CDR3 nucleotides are TGTGCCAGCGACAGTAGCTCTGGAAACACCATATATTTT. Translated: CASDSSSGNTIYF.

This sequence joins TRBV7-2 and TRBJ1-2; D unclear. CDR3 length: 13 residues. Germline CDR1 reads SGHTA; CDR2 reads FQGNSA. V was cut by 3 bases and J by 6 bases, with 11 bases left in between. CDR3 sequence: CASSFRGGDGYTF. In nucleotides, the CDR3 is TGTGCCAGCAGCTTCCGGGGAGGTGATGGCTACACCTTC. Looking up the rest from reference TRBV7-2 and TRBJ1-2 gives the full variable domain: GAGVSQSPSNKVTEKGKDVELRCDPISGHTALYWYRQSLGQGLEFLIYFQGNSAPDKSGLPSDRFSAERTGGSVSTLTIQRTQQEDSAVYLCASSFRGGDGYTFGSGTRLTVV.

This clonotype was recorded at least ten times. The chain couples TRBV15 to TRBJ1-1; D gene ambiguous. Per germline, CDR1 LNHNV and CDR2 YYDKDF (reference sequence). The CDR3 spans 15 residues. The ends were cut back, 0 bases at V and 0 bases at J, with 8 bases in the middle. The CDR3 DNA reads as TGTGCCACCAGCAGAGAGTTGAGGGTGAACACTGAAGCTTTCTTT. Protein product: CATSRELRVNTEAFF.

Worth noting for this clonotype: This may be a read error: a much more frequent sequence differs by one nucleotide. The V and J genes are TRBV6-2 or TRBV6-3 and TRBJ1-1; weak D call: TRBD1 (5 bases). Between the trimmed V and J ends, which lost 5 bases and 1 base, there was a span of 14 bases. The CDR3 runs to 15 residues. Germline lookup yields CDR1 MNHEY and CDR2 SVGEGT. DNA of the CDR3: TGTGCCAGCAGTCCCCCGGGACGCCCGAACACTGAAGCTTTCTTT. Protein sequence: CASSPPGRPNTEAFF.

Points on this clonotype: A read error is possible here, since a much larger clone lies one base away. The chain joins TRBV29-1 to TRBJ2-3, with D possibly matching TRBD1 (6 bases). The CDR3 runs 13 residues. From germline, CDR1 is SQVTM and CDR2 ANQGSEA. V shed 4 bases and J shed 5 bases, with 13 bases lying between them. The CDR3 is CSVGDRGGDTQYF. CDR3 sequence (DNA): TGCAGCGTTGGAGATCGAGGGGGAGATACGCAGTATTTT.

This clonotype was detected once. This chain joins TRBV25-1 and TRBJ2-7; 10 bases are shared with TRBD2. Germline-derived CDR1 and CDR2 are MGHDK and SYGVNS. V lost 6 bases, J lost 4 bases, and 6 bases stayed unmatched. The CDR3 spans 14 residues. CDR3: CASSKRGGSYEQYF. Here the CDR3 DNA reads TGTGCCAGCAGCAAGCGGGGGGGATCTTACGAGCAGTACTTC.

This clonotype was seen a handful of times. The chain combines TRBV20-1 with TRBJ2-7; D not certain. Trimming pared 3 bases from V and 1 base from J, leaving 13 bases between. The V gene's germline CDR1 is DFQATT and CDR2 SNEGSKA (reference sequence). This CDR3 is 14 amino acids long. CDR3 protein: CSASRTANSYEQYF. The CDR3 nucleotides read TGCAGTGCTAGTAGAACCGCGAATTCCTACGAGCAGTACTTC.

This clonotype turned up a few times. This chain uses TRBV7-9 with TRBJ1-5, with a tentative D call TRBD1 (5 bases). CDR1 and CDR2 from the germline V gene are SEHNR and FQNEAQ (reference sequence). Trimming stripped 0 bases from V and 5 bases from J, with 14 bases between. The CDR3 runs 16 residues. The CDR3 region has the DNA TGTGCCAGCAGCTTAGCGGAGGGGAAAGGAGATCAGCCCCAGCATTTT. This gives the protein CASSLAEGKGDQPQHF. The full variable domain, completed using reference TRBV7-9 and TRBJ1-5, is DTGVSQNPRHKITKRGQNVTFRCDPISEHNRLYWYRQTLGQGPEFLTYFQNEAQLEKSRLLSDRFSAERPKGSFSTLEIQRTEQGDSAMYLCASSLAEGKGDQPQHFGDGTRLSIL.

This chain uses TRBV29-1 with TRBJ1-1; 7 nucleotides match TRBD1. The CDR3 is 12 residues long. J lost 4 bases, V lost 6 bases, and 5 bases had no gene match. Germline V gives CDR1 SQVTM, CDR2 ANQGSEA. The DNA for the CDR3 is TGCAGCGTGACAGGGTATCGCACTGAAGCTTTCTTT. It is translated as CSVTGYRTEAFF.

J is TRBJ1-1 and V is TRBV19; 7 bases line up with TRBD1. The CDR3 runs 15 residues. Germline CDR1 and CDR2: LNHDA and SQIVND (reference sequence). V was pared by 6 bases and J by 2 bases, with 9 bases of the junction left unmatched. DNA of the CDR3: TGTGCCAGTAGCCCACGGACAGGCAAAAACACTGAAGCTTTCTTT. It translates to CASSPRTGKNTEAFF.

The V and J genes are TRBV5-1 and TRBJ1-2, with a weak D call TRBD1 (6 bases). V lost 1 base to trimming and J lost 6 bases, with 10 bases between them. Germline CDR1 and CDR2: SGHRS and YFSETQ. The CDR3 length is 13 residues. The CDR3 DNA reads TGCGCCAGCAGCTTGAGACAGGTTGATGGCTACACCTTC. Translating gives CASSLRQVDGYTF.

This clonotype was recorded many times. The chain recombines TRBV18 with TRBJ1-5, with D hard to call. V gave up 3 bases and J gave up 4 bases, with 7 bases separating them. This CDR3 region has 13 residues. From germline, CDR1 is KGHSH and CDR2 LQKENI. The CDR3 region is CASSPVVNQPQHF. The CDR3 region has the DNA TGTGCCAGCTCACCGGTGGTGAATCAGCCCCAGCATTTT. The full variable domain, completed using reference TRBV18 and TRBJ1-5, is NAGVMQNPRHLVRRRGQEARLRCSPMKGHSHVYWYRQLPEEGLKFMVYLQKENIIDESGMPKERFSAEFPKEGPSILRIQQVVRGDSAAYFCASSPVVNQPQHFGDGTRLSIL.

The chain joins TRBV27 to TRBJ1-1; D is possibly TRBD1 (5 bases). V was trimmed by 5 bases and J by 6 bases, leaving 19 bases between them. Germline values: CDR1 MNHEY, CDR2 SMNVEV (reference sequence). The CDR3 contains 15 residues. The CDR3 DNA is TGTGCCAGCAGTCAAAATAAGGGTTGGGACGCTGAAGCTTTCTTT. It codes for CASSQNKGWDAEAFF.

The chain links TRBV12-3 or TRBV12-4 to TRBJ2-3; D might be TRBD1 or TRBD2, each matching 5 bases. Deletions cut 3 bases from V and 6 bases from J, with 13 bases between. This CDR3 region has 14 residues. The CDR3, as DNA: TGTGCCAGCAGTTTCGGGGACGGGGACGATACGCAGTATTTT. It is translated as CASSFGDGDDTQYF.

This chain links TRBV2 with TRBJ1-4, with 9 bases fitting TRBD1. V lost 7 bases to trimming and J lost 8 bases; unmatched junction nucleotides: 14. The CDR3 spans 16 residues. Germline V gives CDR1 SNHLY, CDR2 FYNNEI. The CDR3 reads CASMPPSGTGREKLFF. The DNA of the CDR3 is TGTGCCAGCATGCCGCCCTCCGGGACAGGGCGGGAAAAACTGTTTTTT.

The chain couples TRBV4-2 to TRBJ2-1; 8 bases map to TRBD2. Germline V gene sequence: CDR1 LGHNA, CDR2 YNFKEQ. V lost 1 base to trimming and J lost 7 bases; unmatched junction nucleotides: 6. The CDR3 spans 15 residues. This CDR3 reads CASSQGSGRGNEQFF. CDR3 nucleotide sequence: TGTGCCAGCAGCCAAGGGAGCGGGAGAGGGAATGAGCAGTTCTTC.

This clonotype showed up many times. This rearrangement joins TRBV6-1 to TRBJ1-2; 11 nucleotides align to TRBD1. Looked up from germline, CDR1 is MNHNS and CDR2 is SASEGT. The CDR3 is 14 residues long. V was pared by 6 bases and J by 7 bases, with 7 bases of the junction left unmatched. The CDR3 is CASSRGQGATGYTF. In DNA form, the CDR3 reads TGTGCCAGCAGCCGTGGACAGGGGGCGACTGGCTACACCTTC.